One sample yielded the 14 T cell receptor beta chains listed below, sequenced in a study of shared T cell receptors in the human thymus. Assay used: immunoSEQ multiplex PCR; TCRdb lists only in-frame clones, some missing. The sample includes 640,000 or so clones, more than 75% of them seen just once. Separately, the same data were catalogued under a study of human thymus T cells.

The sequencing input was thymocytes. These TCRs come from a boy under two years old with a congenital heart defect.

The V gene is TRBV28, the J gene TRBJ2-1; TRBD2 agrees at 8 bases. The CDR3 covers 15 residues. Germline CDR1 and CDR2: MDHEN and SYDVKM. V lost 6 bases to trimming and J lost 7 bases; unmatched junction nucleotides: 11. The DNA of the CDR3 is TGTGCCAGCAGGAAAGTGAGCGGGAGAAGGAATGAGCAGTTCTTC. It specifies CASRKVSGRRNEQFF. The full variable domain, rest sourced from reference TRBV28 and TRBJ2-1, is DVKVTQSSRYLVKRTGEKVFLECVQDMDHENMFWYRQDPGLGLRLIYFSYDVKMKEKGDIPEGYSVSREKKERFSLILESASTNQTSMYLCASRKVSGRRNEQFFGPGTRLTVL.

This clone was counted once. The chain employs TRBV19 and TRBJ1-3, with 9 nucleotides matching TRBD1. The ends lost 6 bases at V and 8 bases at J; junction bases unmatched: 20. This CDR3 comprises 18 residues. The V gene's germline CDR1 is LNHDA and CDR2 SQIVND (reference sequence). The CDR3 protein is CASRSDRGVPSFSDTIYF. Here the CDR3 DNA reads TGTGCCAGTAGATCGGACAGGGGAGTACCCTCCTTCTCGGACACCATATATTTT. Looking up the rest from reference TRBV19 and TRBJ1-3 gives the full variable domain: DGGITQSPKYLFRKEGQNVTLSCEQNLNHDAMYWYRQDPGQGLRLIYYSQIVNDFQKGDIAEGYSVSREKKESFPLTVTSAQKNPTAFYLCASRSDRGVPSFSDTIYFGEGSWLTVV.

This chain uses TRBV6-1 with TRBJ1-5; the match to TRBD1 covers 12 bases. Germline CDR1 and CDR2: MNHNS and SASEGT. V lost 2 bases to trimming and J lost 4 bases; unmatched junction nucleotides: 12. This CDR3 has 19 amino acids. The CDR3 DNA sequence: TGTGCCAGCAGTGAACCCCCATTTCCGGGACAGGGGGCGAATCAGCCCCAGCATTTT. Its protein product is CASSEPPFPGQGANQPQHF.

The rearrangement links TRBV7-2 to TRBJ2-7; TRBD1 might be the D (5 bases). The V end lost 1 base, the J end lost 8 bases, and 15 bases lay between the germline ends. In germline, CDR1 is SGHTA, CDR2 FQGNSA. The CDR3 has 14 residues. CDR3 nucleotide sequence: TGTGCCAGCAGCTTAGTTTTGGGGCCCCAACAGCAGTACTTC. Translating it yields CASSLVLGPQQQYF.

J is TRBJ1-4 and V is TRBV5-1, with a possible D match to TRBD1 (6 bases). Trimming took off 2 bases at V and 5 bases at J, with 10 bases between the two ends. The CDR3 is 14 amino acids. The germline gives CDR1 SGHRS, CDR2 YFSETQ. The CDR3 loop reads CASSLLDRNEKLFF. The CDR3 DNA reads TGCGCCAGCAGCTTACTAGACAGGAATGAAAAACTGTTTTTT.

V gene TRBV5-4 combines with J gene TRBJ1-2; maybe TRBD1 (5 bases). The length of the CDR3 is 16 residues. With 2 bases removed from V and 3 bases from J, the gap between germline ends came to 17 bases. The V gene's germline CDR1 is SGHNT and CDR2 YYREEE (reference sequence). CDR3 sequence (DNA): TGTGCCAGCAGCTTAGAATCCTACGACAGAGACTATGGCTACACCTTC. It encodes CASSLESYDRDYGYTF.

V usage is TRBV28 and J usage is TRBJ2-7; D might be TRBD1 (6 bases). Trimming cost V 2 bases and J 6 bases, with 26 bases left between them. Germline CDR1 and CDR2: MDHEN and SYDVKM. CDR3 size: 18 residues. CDR3 in DNA: TGTGCCAGCAGTTTAACCTTTCGACAGGCAAAGTACCCCTTCGAGCAGTACTTC. Translated, it gives CASSLTFRQAKYPFEQYF.

This chain links TRBV28 with TRBJ1-5, with 7 bases aligning to TRBD1. V dropped 6 bases and J dropped 5; count of bases not matched to a gene: 7. Germline assignment: CDR1 MDHEN and CDR2 SYDVKM. The CDR3 runs to 14 residues. CDR3 coding DNA: TGTGCCAGCAGCCCGACAGGGTGGGATCAGCCCCAGCATTTT. Its protein product is CASSPTGWDQPQHF.

This clone was seen a single time. J is TRBJ1-3 and V is TRBV4-2, with D uncertain. V shed 0 bases and J shed 6 bases, with 9 bases lying between them. The CDR3 is 14 residues long. Germline CDR1 reads LGHNA; CDR2 reads YNFKEQ. The CDR3 nucleotides are TGTGCCAGCAGCCAAGACCCGAGAGTAAACACCATATATTTT. Translated, it gives CASSQDPRVNTIYF.

V gene TRBV29-1 combines with J gene TRBJ2-1, with 15 bases identical to TRBD2. Germline CDR1 SQVTM, CDR2 ANQGSEA. The length of the CDR3 is 17 residues. Trimming cost V 6 bases and J 7 bases; bases outside gene matches: 13. The CDR3 spells CSVPSGLAGGPGNEQFF. In DNA, the CDR3 is TGCAGCGTGCCCTCCGGACTAGCGGGAGGGCCAGGGAATGAGCAGTTCTTC.

J is TRBJ2-7 and V is TRBV10-2; TRBD2 aligns across 10 bases. The trim removed 5 bases at V and 6 bases at J, leaving 16 bases unmatched. The germline V gene has CDR1 WSHSY and CDR2 SAAADI. CDR3 length: 17 amino acids. CDR3 amino acids: CASSNPALAGDVCEQYF. In DNA, the CDR3 is TGCGCCAGCAGTAACCCGGCGCTAGCGGGAGATGTGTGCGAGCAGTACTTC.

V gene TRBV19 combines with J gene TRBJ1-4, with 10 nucleotides matching TRBD1. The CDR3 consists of 15 residues. Germline loops: CDR1 LNHDA, CDR2 SQIVND (reference sequence). J was trimmed by 5 bases and V by 3 bases; bases with no gene match: 3. The CDR3 sequence: CASSIGQGDNEKLFF. For the CDR3, the DNA is TGTGCCAGTAGTATTGGACAGGGGGACAATGAAAAACTGTTTTTT. The full variable domain, in which reference TRBV19 and TRBJ1-4 provide the parts outside the CDR3, is DGGITQSPKYLFRKEGQNVTLSCEQNLNHDAMYWYRQDPGQGLRLIYYSQIVNDFQKGDIAEGYSVSREKKESFPLTVTSAQKNPTAFYLCASSIGQGDNEKLFFGSGTQLSVL.

The CDR3 bases are TGTGCCAGTACAGGGGACCCTGTAGCCAAAAACATTCAGTACTTC. It specifies CASTGDPVAKNIQYF. The V gene is TRBV2, the J gene TRBJ2-4, with 7 bases lining up with TRBD1. CDR1 is SNHLY, CDR2 FYNNEI, per germline. This CDR3 is 15 amino acids long. J lost 0 bases, V lost 9 bases, and 8 bases had no gene match.

J is TRBJ1-5 and V is TRBV7-9; 9 bases match TRBD1. Germline V CDR1 and CDR2: SEHNR, FQNEAQ (reference sequence). The junction had 11 bases not matched to a gene; V was cut back by 5 bases and J by 9 bases. This CDR3 comprises 15 residues. The CDR3 coding sequence is TGTGCCAGCAGCCGAGAGGGACAGGGCTGGGGGCCCCAGCATTTT. It encodes CASSREGQGWGPQHF.